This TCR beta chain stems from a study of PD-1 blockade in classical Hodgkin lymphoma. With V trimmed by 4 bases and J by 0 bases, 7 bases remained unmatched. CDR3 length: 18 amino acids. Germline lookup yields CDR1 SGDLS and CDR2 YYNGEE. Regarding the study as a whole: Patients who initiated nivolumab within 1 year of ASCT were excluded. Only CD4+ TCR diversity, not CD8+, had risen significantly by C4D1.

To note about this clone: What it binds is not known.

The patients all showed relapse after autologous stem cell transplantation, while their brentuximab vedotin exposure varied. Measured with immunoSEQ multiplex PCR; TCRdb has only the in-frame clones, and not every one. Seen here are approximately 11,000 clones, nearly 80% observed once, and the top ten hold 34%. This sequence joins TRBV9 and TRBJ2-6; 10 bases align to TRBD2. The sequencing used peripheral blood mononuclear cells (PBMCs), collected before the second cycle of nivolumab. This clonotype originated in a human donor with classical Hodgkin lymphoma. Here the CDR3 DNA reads TGTGCCAGCAGCCCAAAACTAGCGGGGAGCTCTGGGGCCAACGTCCTGACTTTC. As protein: CASSPKLAGSSGANVLTF.